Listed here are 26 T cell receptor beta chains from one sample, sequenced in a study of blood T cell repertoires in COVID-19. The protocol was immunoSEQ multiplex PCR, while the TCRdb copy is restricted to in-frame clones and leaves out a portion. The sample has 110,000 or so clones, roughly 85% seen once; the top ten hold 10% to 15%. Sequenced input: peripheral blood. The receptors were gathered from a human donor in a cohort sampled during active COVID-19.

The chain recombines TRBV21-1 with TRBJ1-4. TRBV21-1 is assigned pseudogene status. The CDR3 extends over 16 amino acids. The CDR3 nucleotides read TGTGCCAGCTCCAGAGCGGTCGGGGAGACTAATGAAAAACTGTTTTTT. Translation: CASSRAVGETNEKLFF.

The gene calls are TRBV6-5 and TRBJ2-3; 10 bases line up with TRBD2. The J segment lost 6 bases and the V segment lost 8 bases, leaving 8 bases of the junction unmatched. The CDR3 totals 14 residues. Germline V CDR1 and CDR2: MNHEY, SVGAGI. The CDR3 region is CASQAGGQRDTQYF. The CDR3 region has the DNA TGTGCCAGCCAAGCGGGGGGGCAACGTGATACGCAGTATTTT.

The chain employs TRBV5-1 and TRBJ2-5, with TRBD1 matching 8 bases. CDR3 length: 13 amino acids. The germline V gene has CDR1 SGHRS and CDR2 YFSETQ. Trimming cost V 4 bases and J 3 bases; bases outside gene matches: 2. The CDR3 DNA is TGCGCCAGCAGCGTGACAGGGGAAGAGACCCAGTACTTC. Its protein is CASSVTGEETQYF.

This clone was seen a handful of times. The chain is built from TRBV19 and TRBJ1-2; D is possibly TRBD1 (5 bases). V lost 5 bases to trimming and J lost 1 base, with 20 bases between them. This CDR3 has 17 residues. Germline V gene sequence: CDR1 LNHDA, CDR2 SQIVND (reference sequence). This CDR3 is CASSAAGTLGGNYGYTF. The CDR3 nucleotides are TGTGCCAGTAGTGCAGCCGGGACTCTAGGAGGTAACTATGGCTACACCTTC.

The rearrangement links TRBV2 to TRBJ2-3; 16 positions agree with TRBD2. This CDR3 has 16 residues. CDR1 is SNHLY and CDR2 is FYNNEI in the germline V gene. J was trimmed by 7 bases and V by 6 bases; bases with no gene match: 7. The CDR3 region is CASRVGLAGGLNTQYF. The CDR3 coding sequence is TGTGCCAGCAGGGTGGGACTAGCGGGGGGGCTGAATACGCAGTATTTT.

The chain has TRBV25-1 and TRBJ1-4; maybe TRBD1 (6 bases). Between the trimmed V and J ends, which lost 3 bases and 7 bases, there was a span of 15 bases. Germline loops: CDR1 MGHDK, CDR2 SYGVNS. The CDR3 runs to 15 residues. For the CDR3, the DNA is TGTGCCAGCAGTGATTCGGGCAGGGGTGGTGAAAAACTGTTTTTT. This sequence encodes CASSDSGRGGEKLFF.

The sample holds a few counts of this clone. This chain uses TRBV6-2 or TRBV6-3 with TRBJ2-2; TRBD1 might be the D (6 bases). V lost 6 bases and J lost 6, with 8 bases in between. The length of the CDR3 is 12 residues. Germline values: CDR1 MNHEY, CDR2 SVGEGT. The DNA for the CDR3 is TGTGCCAGCAGCCAGGGGCCCGGGGAGCTGTTTTTT. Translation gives CASSQGPGELFF.

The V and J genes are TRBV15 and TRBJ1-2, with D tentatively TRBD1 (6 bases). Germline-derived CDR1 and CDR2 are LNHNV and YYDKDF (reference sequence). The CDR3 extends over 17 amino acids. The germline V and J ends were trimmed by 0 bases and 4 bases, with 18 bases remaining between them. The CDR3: CATSRDLSGGGVYGYTF. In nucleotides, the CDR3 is TGTGCCACCAGCAGAGATCTGAGTGGGGGCGGCGTCTATGGCTACACCTTC.

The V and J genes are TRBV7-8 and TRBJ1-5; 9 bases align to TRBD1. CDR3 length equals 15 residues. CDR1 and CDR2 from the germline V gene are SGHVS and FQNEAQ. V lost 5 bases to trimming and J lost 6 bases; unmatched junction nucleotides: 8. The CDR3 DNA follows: TGTGCCAGCAGCCGAGATACAGGGGGCTTTCAGCCCCAGCATTTT. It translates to CASSRDTGGFQPQHF.

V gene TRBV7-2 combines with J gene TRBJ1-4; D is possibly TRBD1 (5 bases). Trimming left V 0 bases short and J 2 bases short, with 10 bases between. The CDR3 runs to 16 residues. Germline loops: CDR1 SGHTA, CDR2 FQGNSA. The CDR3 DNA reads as TGTGCCAGCAGCTTAGCACCAGGGTTTACTAATGAAAAACTGTTTTTT. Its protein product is CASSLAPGFTNEKLFF. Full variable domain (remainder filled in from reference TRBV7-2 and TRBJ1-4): GAGVSQSPSNKVTEKGKDVELRCDPISGHTALYWYRQSLGQGLEFLIYFQGNSAPDKSGLPSDRFSAERTGGSVSTLTIQRTQQEDSAVYLCASSLAPGFTNEKLFFGSGTQLSVL.

In DNA, the CDR3 is TGTGCCAGTAGTATAAAGGCGGGGGTCCTTCCCGGGGAGCTGTTTTTT. Translated: CASSIKAGVLPGELFF. The chain uses TRBV19 and TRBJ2-2; TRBD2 aligns across 7 bases. The germline V gene encodes CDR1 LNHDA and CDR2 SQIVND (reference sequence). The CDR3 contains 16 residues. The junction had 9 bases not matched to a gene; V was cut back by 2 bases and J by 6 bases.

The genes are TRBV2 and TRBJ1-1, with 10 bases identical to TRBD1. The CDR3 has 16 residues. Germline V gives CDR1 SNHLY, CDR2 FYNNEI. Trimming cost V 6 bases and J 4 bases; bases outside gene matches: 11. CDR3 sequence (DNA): TGTGCCAGCAGGACAGGGGGCGCGAGGGGAACCACTGAAGCTTTCTTT. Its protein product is CASRTGGARGTTEAFF.

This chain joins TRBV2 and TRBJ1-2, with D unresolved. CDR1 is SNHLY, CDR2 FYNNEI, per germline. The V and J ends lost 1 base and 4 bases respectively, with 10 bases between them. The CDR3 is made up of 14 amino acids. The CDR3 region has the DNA TGTGCCAGCAGTGAAGTAGCGGCAGCCTATGGCTACACCTTC. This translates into CASSEVAAAYGYTF. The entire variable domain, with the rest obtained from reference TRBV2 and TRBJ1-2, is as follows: EPEVTQTPSHQVTQMGQEVILRCVPISNHLYFYWYRQILGQKVEFLVSFYNNEISEKSEIFDDQFSVERPDGSNFTLKIRSTKLEDSAMYFCASSEVAAAYGYTFGSGTRLTVV.

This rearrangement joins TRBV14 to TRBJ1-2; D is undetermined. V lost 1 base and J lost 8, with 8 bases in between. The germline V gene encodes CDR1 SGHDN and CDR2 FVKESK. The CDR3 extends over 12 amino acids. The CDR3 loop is CASSQVVGGYTF. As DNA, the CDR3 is TGTGCCAGCAGCCAAGTCGTGGGCGGCTACACCTTC.

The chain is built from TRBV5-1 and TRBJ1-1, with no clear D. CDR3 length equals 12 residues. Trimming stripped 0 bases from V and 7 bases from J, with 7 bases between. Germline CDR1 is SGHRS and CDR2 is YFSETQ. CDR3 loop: CASSLGFSEAFF. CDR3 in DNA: TGCGCCAGCAGCTTGGGGTTCAGTGAAGCTTTCTTT. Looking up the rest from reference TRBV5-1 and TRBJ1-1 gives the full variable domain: KAGVTQTPRYLIKTRGQQVTLSCSPISGHRSVSWYQQTPGQGLQFLFEYFSETQRNKGNFPGRFSGRQFSNSRSEMNVSTLELGDSALYLCASSLGFSEAFFGQGTRLTVV.

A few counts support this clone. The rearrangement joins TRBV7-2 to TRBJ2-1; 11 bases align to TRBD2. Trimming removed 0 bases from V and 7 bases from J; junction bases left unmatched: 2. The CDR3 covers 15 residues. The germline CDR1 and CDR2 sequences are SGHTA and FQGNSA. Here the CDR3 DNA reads TGTGCCAGCAGCTTAGCGTCTAGCGGGGGGAATGAGCAGTTCTTC. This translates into CASSLASSGGNEQFF.

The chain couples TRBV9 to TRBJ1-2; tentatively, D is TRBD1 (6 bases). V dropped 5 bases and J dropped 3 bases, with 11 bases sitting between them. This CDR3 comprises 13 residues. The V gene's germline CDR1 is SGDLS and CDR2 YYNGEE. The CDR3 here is CASSPGADYGYTF. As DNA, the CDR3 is TGTGCCAGCAGTCCAGGGGCGGACTATGGCTACACCTTC.

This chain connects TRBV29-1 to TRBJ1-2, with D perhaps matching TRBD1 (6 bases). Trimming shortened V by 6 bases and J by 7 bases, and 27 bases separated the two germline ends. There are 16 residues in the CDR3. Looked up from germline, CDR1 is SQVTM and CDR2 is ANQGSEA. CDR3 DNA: TGCAGCGTAAATCGACAGGACTCGCTCCCTTCCAGTGGCTACACCTTC. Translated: CSVNRQDSLPSSGYTF.

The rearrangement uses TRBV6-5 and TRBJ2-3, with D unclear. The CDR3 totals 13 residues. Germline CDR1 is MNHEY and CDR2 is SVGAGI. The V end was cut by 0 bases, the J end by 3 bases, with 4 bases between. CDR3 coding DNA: TGTGCCAGCAGTTACTCCGTTACAGATACGCAGTATTTT. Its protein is CASSYSVTDTQYF.

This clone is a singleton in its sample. CDR3 bases: TGTGCCAGCAGGAGGGACACTGAGCAGTTCTTC. It encodes CASRRDTEQFF. The chain is built from TRBV6-5 and TRBJ2-1, with D possibly TRBD1 on 6 matching bases. Germline values: CDR1 MNHEY, CDR2 SVGAGI. With 6 bases removed from V and 9 bases from J, the gap between germline ends came to 9 bases. The CDR3 sequence is 11 residues long.

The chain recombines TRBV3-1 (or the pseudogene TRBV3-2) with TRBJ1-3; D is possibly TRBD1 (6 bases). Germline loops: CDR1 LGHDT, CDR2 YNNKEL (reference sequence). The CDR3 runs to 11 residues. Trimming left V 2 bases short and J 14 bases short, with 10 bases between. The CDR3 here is CASSQPGTLYF. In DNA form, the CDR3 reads TGTGCCAGCAGCCAACCCGGGACACTATATTTT.

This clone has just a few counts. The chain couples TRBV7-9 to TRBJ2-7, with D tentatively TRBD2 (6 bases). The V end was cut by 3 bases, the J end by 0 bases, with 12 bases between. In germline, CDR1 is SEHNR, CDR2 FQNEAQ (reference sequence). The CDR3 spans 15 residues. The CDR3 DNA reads TGTGCCAGCAGCTTGGTGGCTAGCGTCTCCTACGAGCAGTACTTC. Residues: CASSLVASVSYEQYF.

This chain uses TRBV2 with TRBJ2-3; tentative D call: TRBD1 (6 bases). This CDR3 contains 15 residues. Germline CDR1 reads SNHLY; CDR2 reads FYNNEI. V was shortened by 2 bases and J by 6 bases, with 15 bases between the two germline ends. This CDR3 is CASSEKGVGKDTQYF. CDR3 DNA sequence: TGTGCCAGCAGTGAAAAGGGGGTGGGCAAGGATACGCAGTATTTT.

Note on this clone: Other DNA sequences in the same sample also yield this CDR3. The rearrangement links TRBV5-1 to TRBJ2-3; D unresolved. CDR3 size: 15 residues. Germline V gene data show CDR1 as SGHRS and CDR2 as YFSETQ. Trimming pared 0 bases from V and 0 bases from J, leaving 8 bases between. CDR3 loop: CASSLEAGSTDTQYF. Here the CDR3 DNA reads TGCGCCAGCAGCTTGGAAGCCGGGAGCACAGATACGCAGTATTTT.

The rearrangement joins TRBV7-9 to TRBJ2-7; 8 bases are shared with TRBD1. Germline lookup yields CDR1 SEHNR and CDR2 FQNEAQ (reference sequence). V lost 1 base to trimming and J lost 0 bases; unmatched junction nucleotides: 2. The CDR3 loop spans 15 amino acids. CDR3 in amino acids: CASSLDGTGSYEQYF. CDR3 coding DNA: TGTGCCAGCAGCTTAGACGGGACAGGCTCCTACGAGCAGTACTTC.

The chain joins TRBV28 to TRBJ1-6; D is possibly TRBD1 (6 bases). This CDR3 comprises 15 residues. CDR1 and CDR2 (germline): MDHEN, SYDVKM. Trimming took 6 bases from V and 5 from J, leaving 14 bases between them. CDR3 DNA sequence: TGTGCCAGCAGAGAGCCGGGACATAATAATTCACCCCTCCACTTT. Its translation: CASREPGHNNSPLHF. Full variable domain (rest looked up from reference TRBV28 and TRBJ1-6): DVKVTQSSRYLVKRTGEKVFLECVQDMDHENMFWYRQDPGLGLRLIYFSYDVKMKEKGDIPEGYSVSREKKERFSLILESASTNQTSMYLCASREPGHNNSPLHFGNGTRLTVT.